The 23 T cell receptor beta chains reported below all come from one sample, sequenced in a study of blood T cell repertoires in COVID-19. The repertoire was sequenced with immunoSEQ multiplex PCR; TCRdb's copy has only in-frame clones and lacks some. The sample has more than 300,000 clones, approximately 89% seen once. The sample comprised peripheral blood. The source is a woman under 40 with COVID-19, enrolled during active disease.

The V call is TRBV7-9, the J call TRBJ1-1, with D uncertain. CDR1 and CDR2 from the germline V gene are SEHNR and FQNEAQ (reference sequence). The CDR3 contains 13 residues. With 3 bases removed from V and 1 base from J, the gap between germline ends came to 6 bases. The CDR3 DNA reads as TGTGCCAGCAGCTTTCCAGGGAACACTGAAGCTTTCTTT. Translation: CASSFPGNTEAFF.

The chain recombines TRBV29-1 with TRBJ1-1, with TRBD1 matching 9 bases. Looked up from germline, CDR1 is SQVTM and CDR2 is ANQGSEA. The CDR3 contains 14 residues. J gave up 2 bases and V 4 bases, and 5 bases lay outside the gene matches. CDR3 amino acids: CSVAKTGGNTEAFF. The DNA for the CDR3 is TGCAGCGTTGCGAAGACAGGGGGAAACACTGAAGCTTTCTTT.

The V call is TRBV12-3 or TRBV12-4, the J call TRBJ2-1, with no clear D. CDR3 length equals 12 residues. Trimming left V 5 bases short and J 4 bases short, with 6 bases between. In nucleotides, the CDR3 is TGTGCCAGCAGTCCGAGATACAATGAGCAGTTCTTC. Translated, it gives CASSPRYNEQFF.

Of note for this clone: Other DNA sequences in this sample translate to the same CDR3. The chain carries TRBV27 and TRBJ1-5; possible D gene TRBD1, 5 bases. V dropped 3 bases and J dropped 1 base, with 7 bases sitting between them. The CDR3 extends over 14 amino acids. Germline CDR1 and CDR2: MNHEY and SMNVEV (reference sequence). The chain's CDR3 is CASSLGGSNQPQHF. The DNA for the CDR3 is TGTGCCAGCAGTTTGGGGGGAAGCAATCAGCCCCAGCATTTT.

The chain has TRBV5-8 and TRBJ2-7; D is perhaps TRBD1 (5 bases). The CDR3 has 15 amino acids. Trimming stripped 4 bases from V and 2 bases from J, with 16 bases between. Germline V gives CDR1 SGHTS, CDR2 YDEGEE. The chain's CDR3 is CASSPRGKVAYEQYF. CDR3 bases: TGTGCCAGCAGCCCTAGGGGCAAAGTGGCCTACGAGCAGTACTTC.

This chain uses TRBV19 with TRBJ1-5; 9 bases line up with TRBD1. This CDR3 is 16 amino acids long. The V gene end was trimmed by 2 bases and the J gene end by 2 bases; junction bases not matched to a gene: 4. Germline CDR1 reads LNHDA; CDR2 reads SQIVND (reference sequence). Here the CDR3 DNA reads TGTGCCAGTAGTATACGGGACAGGGCTGGCAATCAGCCCCAGCATTTT. Translating it yields CASSIRDRAGNQPQHF.

This chain uses TRBV14 with TRBJ2-2, with TRBD2 identical over 11 bases. V was clipped by 0 bases and J by 4 bases; unmatched bases: 7. The V gene's germline CDR1 is SGHDN and CDR2 FVKESK. The CDR3 has 18 residues. Written as DNA, the CDR3 is TGTGCCAGCAGCCAAGATATGGGACTAGCGGACCTCACCGGGGAGCTGTTTTTT. Its protein product is CASSQDMGLADLTGELFF.

This clone appeared once. The J gene is TRBJ2-2, the V gene TRBV11-3; tentative D call: TRBD1 (5 bases). This CDR3 has 14 residues. Germline CDR1 reads SGHNT; CDR2 reads YENEEA. The V end lost 2 bases, the J end lost 7 bases, and 11 bases lay between the germline ends. The CDR3 reads CASSLTRAFGELFF. For the CDR3, the DNA is TGTGCCAGCAGCTTAACCAGGGCCTTCGGGGAGCTGTTTTTT.

V usage is TRBV5-4 and J usage is TRBJ1-4; 8 nucleotides agree with TRBD1. There are 13 residues in the CDR3. The J segment lost 4 bases and the V segment lost 6 bases, leaving 2 bases of the junction unmatched. The germline gives CDR1 SGHNT, CDR2 YYREEE (reference sequence). CDR3 in amino acids: CASKDRVNEKLFF. The DNA for the CDR3 is TGTGCCAGCAAGGACAGGGTTAATGAAAAACTGTTTTTT.

The rearrangement joins TRBV18 to TRBJ2-7; 7 bases are a match to TRBD1. J was trimmed by 3 bases and V by 4 bases; bases with no gene match: 12. The CDR3 covers 16 residues. Germline assignment: CDR1 KGHSH and CDR2 LQKENI. The CDR3 loop is CASSLRLDRVNYEQYF. The CDR3 DNA follows: TGTGCCAGCTCACTCAGACTCGACAGGGTAAACTACGAGCAGTACTTC.

The rearrangement joins TRBV11-3 to TRBJ2-5, with TRBD2 identical over 8 bases. The CDR3 is made up of 14 amino acids. The V gene end was trimmed by 4 bases and the J gene end by 5 bases; junction bases not matched to a gene: 6. Germline values: CDR1 SGHNT, CDR2 YENEEA. This CDR3 is CASSSGLASETQYF. CDR3 nucleotide sequence: TGTGCCAGCAGCTCAGGACTAGCCTCCGAGACCCAGTACTTC.

This CDR3 reads CASSLGDRELFF. As DNA, the CDR3 is TGTGCCAGCAGCTTGGGCGACAGGGAACTGTTTTTT. The chain combines TRBV5-6 with TRBJ1-4; the match to TRBD1 covers 7 bases. V trimming: 0 bases; J trimming: 12 bases; junction bases outside the gene matches: 2. The germline V gene has CDR1 SGHDT and CDR2 YYEEEE. CDR3 length: 12 residues.

The chain uses TRBV9 and TRBJ1-5; 7 nucleotides match TRBD1. The CDR3 spans 14 residues. CDR1 and CDR2 (germline): SGDLS, YYNGEE. The J segment lost 6 bases and the V segment lost 0 bases, leaving 3 bases of the junction unmatched. CDR3 nucleotide sequence: TGTGCCAGCAGCGTAGGAGGGGGCAGTCAGCCCCAGCATTTT. Translation: CASSVGGGSQPQHF. The complete variable domain, with remaining parts taken from reference TRBV9 and TRBJ1-5, reads DSGVTQTPKHLITATGQRVTLRCSPRSGDLSVYWYQQSLDQGLQFLIQYYNGEERAKGNILERFSAQQFPDLHSELNLSSLELGDSALYFCASSVGGGSQPQHFGDGTRLSIL.

The V call is TRBV27, the J call TRBJ2-6; 9 nucleotides align to TRBD2. This CDR3 has 16 amino acids. The V gene end was trimmed by 6 bases and the J gene end by 4 bases; junction bases not matched to a gene: 7. CDR1 is MNHEY, CDR2 SMNVEV, per germline (reference sequence). CDR3 amino acids: CASRGLAGNGANVLTF. CDR3 bases: TGTGCCAGCAGAGGTCTAGCGGGGAACGGGGCCAACGTCCTGACTTTC.

The chain carries TRBV19 and TRBJ1-1, with D unclear. The CDR3 spans 15 residues. V lost 3 bases to trimming and J lost 1 base, with 12 bases between them. The V gene's germline CDR1 is LNHDA and CDR2 SQIVND (reference sequence). CDR3: CASSMKTDSNTEAFF. CDR3 nucleotides: TGTGCCAGTAGTATGAAGACGGACTCGAACACTGAAGCTTTCTTT.

The V gene is TRBV28, the J gene TRBJ2-4; 8 bases are a match to TRBD1. The germline CDR1 and CDR2 sequences are MDHEN and SYDVKM. The CDR3 runs to 16 residues. J was trimmed by 2 bases and V by 3 bases; bases with no gene match: 6. CDR3 DNA sequence: TGTGCCAGCAGTTTTCGGCAGGGGGCGACCAAAAACATTCAGTACTTC. Residues: CASSFRQGATKNIQYF.

This sequence joins TRBV10-3 and TRBJ2-7; tentative D call: TRBD2 (6 bases). The CDR3 sequence is 13 residues long. Germline V gene sequence: CDR1 ENHRY, CDR2 SYGVKD. Trimming took off 7 bases at V and 4 bases at J, with 14 bases between the two ends. Here the CDR3 DNA reads TGTGCCATCAAGGAGGGTCCAAGTTACGAGCAGTACTTC. It translates to CAIKEGPSYEQYF.

The rearrangement joins TRBV3-1 (or the pseudogene TRBV3-2) to TRBJ2-2, with 12 bases that match TRBD2. In germline, CDR1 is LGHDT, CDR2 YNNKEL (reference sequence). V shed 0 bases and J 7 bases; nucleotides not matched to a gene: 12. This CDR3 has 19 amino acids. DNA of the CDR3: TGTGCCAGCAGCCAAGAAATTGGATCTAGCGGGGGGGCCGGCGGGGAGCTGTTTTTT. Amino acids: CASSQEIGSSGGAGGELFF.

The CDR3 protein is CASSRGGTPRGYTF. CDR3 sequence (DNA): TGTGCCAGCAGCCGGGGGGGGACCCCACGGGGCTACACCTTC. This chain connects TRBV28 to TRBJ1-2; tentatively, D is TRBD1 (5 bases). The V end lost 6 bases, the J end lost 8 bases, and 19 bases lay between the germline ends. The CDR3 contains 14 residues. CDR1 and CDR2 (germline): MDHEN, SYDVKM.

The gene calls are TRBV3-1 (or the pseudogene TRBV3-2) and TRBJ1-1, with TRBD1 matching over 7 bases. This CDR3 contains 15 residues. The germline CDR1 and CDR2 sequences are LGHDT and YNNKEL (reference sequence). V lost 3 bases and J lost 0; bases outside the gene matches: 4. The DNA of the CDR3 is TGTGCCAGCAGCCACAAAGACAGGGTGAACACTGAAGCTTTCTTT. Protein: CASSHKDRVNTEAFF.

This clone was found once. The V and J genes are TRBV2 and TRBJ1-4; tentatively, D is TRBD1 (5 bases). The V end was cut by 6 bases, the J end by 0 bases, with 14 bases between. This CDR3 region has 16 residues. Germline V gene data show CDR1 as SNHLY and CDR2 as FYNNEI. CDR3: CASSGAGAATNEKLFF. CDR3 nucleotide sequence: TGTGCCAGCAGCGGAGCTGGGGCAGCAACTAATGAAAAACTGTTTTTT.

The CDR3 sequence: CASKRNLDNEQFF. The CDR3 coding sequence is TGTGCCAGCAAGCGGAACTTGGATAATGAGCAGTTCTTC. The V and J genes are TRBV6-5 and TRBJ2-1; D perhaps matches TRBD2 (5 bases). The CDR3 sequence is 13 residues long. Per germline, CDR1 MNHEY and CDR2 SVGAGI. Trimming cost V 7 bases and J 7 bases, with 14 bases left between them.

The rearrangement joins TRBV5-5 to TRBJ1-2; maybe TRBD1 (5 bases). The CDR3 consists of 14 residues. Trimming took 2 bases from V and 7 from J, leaving 15 bases between them. From germline, CDR1 is SGHKS and CDR2 YYEKEE (reference sequence). CDR3 DNA: TGTGCCAGCAGCTTCGGGGCGGGGGGAGCTGGCTACACCTTC. Amino acid sequence: CASSFGAGGAGYTF. Filled out from reference TRBV5-5 and TRBJ1-2, the complete variable domain reads DAGVTQSPTHLIKTRGQQVTLRCSPISGHKSVSWYQQVLGQGPQFIFQYYEKEERGRGNFPDRFSARQFPNYSSELNVNALLLGDSALYLCASSFGAGGAGYTFGSGTRLTVV.